This TCR beta chain was observed in a study of blood T cell repertoires in COVID-19 (dated by TCRdb to 2019 to 2021). About the study as a whole: Samples from collaborators originated in the United States, Italy and Spain and spanned both the acute and convalescent phases of COVID-19. Nearly every sample came with metadata listing a de-identified subject ID, COVID-19 status, age in years and sex. The samples were drawn from the first 160 participants of the ongoing ImmuneRACE study and from more than 1,000 subjects provided by 6 global collaborators. The dataset comprised deeply sampled blood TCRbeta repertoires from subjects exposed to, actively infected with, or recovered from COVID-19. A freely available public database, intended as a resource for researchers studying the immune response to SARS-CoV-2, is where the repertoires were released. HLA class I and class II types, where available, came from metadata supplied by the sample provider rather than from assay-based typing. The material from the prospective study consisted of cDNA or gDNA derived from T cells, B-cell-depleted T cells, or PBMCs. Paper-wide results and their limitations: The quantity of clinical and demographic metadata differed by source and by participant and was supplied without curation.

Participants in the prospective study were enrolled through a virtual design, were aged roughly 18 to 90 years, and lived in 24 United States geographic areas. In the prospective study, cohorts were assigned on the basis of participant-reported clinical history obtained from a screening survey and a study questionnaire. In the prospective study, mobile phlebotomists collected whole blood, serum and a nasopharyngeal or oropharyngeal swab from each participant. Participants in the prospective study had the option to provide additional blood draws and questionnaires over an approximately 2-month period. Before DNA extraction, blood samples from the prospective study were shipped at room temperature or frozen. TCRbeta CDR3 regions were amplified from genomic DNA by means of the immunoSEQ Assay, a bias-controlled multiplex PCR. As for the original processing: The number of nucleated cells in each sample was estimated by amplification of reference gene primers within the assay. Sequence reads were collapsed and filtered to measure the absolute abundance of every unique TCRbeta CDR3 rearrangement. For each sample, productive Simpson clonality was calculated as the square root of Simpson's diversity index over productive rearrangements. The table comes from immuneACCESS by way of TCRdb, which keeps in-frame sequences with V and J called. Part of the clones is missing from these tables; in studies checked, under half for an unresolved V gene and the rest for unknown reasons. For V, J and clone size, that table is used; D and trimming come from the DNA. In this sample the table shows approximately 250,000 clones, approximately 89% of which occur a single time. The ten largest clones take up over 1% of the sample.

A word on this clone: The antigen it binds to is not known. Within one base of it there is no much larger clone, and no base qualities were kept.

Trimming at the junction amounts to 7 bases on V and 1 base on J, and the germline ends lie 10 bases apart. CDR1 and CDR2 are drawn from the germline V gene (reference sequence): MNHEY, SMNVEV. The CDR3 starts with the cysteine, ends with the phenylalanine, and has 13 residues. Of all the DNA, just the CDR3 is kept, 39 bases in frame from base 1. This TCR was sampled from a woman aged 40-49 years with acute COVID-19. Sequenced sample: PBMCs or T cells enriched from blood (not recorded which). The sequence links TRBV27 to TRBJ1-1, with a tentative D gene TRBD1 over 6 matching bases. Here is the DNA: TGTGCCAGCACAGGGGTTGCGAACACTGAAGCTTTCTTT. Its protein is CASTGVANTEAFF.